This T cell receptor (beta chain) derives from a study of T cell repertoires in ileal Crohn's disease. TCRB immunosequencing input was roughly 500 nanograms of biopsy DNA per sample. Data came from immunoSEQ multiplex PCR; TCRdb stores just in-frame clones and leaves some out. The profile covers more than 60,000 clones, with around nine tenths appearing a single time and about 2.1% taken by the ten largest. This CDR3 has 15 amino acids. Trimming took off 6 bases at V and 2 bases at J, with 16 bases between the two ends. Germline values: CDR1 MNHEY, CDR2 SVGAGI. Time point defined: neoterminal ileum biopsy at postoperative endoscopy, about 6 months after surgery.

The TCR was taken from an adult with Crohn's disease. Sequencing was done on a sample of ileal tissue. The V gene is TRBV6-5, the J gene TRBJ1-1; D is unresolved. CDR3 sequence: CASRRLGVPNTEAFF. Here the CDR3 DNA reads TGTGCCAGCAGACGCCTCGGGGTCCCAAACACTGAAGCTTTCTTT.